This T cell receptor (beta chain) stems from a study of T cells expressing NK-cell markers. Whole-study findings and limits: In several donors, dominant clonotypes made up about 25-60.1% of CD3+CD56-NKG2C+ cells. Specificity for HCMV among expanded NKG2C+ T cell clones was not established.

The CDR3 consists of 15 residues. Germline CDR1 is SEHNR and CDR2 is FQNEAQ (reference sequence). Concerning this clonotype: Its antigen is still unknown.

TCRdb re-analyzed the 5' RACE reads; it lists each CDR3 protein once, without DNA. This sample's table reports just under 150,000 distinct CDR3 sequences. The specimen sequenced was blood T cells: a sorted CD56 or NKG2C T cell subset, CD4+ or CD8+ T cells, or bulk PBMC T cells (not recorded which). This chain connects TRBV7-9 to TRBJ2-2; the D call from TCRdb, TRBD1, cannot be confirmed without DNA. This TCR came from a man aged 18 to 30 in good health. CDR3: CASFIPGQGTGELFF.